The T cell receptor (beta chain) described here comes from a study of early T cells in non-severe SARS-CoV-2 infection. TCRdb itself ran the 5' RACE reads through MiXCR, one entry per CDR3 protein. The sample has 60,000 or so distinct CDR3 sequences, around 9.3% seen once. The CDR3 is made up of 14 amino acids. From germline, CDR1 is SNHLY and CDR2 FYNNEI. V gave up 6 bases and J gave up 4 bases; unmatched junction bases: 5. This TCR came from an adult who was a healthcare worker with PCR-confirmed SARS-CoV-2 infection or an uninfected control (not recorded which). J is TRBJ2-1 and V is TRBV2; 8 bases line up with TRBD2. Sequenced sample: whole blood. CDR3 protein: CASSGGGMYNEQFF. Written as DNA, the CDR3 is TGTGCCAGCAGCGGGGGGGGTATGTACAATGAGCAGTTCTTC.